Listed below are T cell receptor beta chains from one sample, sequenced in a study of low-dose radiotherapy and immunotherapy resistance in tumors. Using its own MiXCR run on the reads, TCRdb lists one record per CDR3 protein. The sample consists of approximately 80,000 distinct CDR3 sequences, less than 20% of them appearing once. The starting material was PBMCs, obtained after low-dose radiotherapy plus immunotherapy. These receptors all come from a male donor with prostate cancer. CDR3s include the opening cysteine and the closing phenylalanine or tryptophan. The D gene is left open where the match is weak. Clone size, where shown, is once, few, many, or a class for clones that have expanded.

>15|TRBD1|many|TRBV28|TRBJ2-1
TGTGCCAGCAGTGCCCCCGGGACAGGGTTCAATGAGCAGTTCTTC
CASSAPGTGFNEQFF
>16|NA|many|TRBV4-1|TRBJ1-1
TGCGCCAGCAGCCAAGACGGCCTCCAGGGTAGGGCTGAAGCTTTCTTT
CASSQDGLQGRAEAFF
>12|TRBD1|NA|TRBV2|TRBJ1-1
TGTGCCAGCAGCAGGGGGGGCACTGAAGCTTTCTTT
CASSRGGTEAFF
>16|TRBD2|NA|TRBV15|TRBJ2-3
TGTGCCACCTCCTCGTCGGGACTAGCGGGCACAGATACGCAGTATTTT
CATSSSGLAGTDTQYF
>11|NA|many|TRBV5-1|TRBJ2-1
TGCGCCAGCAGCGTTCGCAATGAGCAGTTCTTC
CASSVRNEQFF
>11|NA|many|TRBV12-3/TRBV12-4|TRBJ2-5
TGTGCCAGCAGCTCACTCCGGACCCAGTACTTC
CASSSLRTQYF
>11|NA|many|TRBV29-1|TRBJ2-7
TGCAGCGTTTCTACAGGCTACGAGCAGTACTTC
CSVSTGYEQYF
>13|TRBD1|NA|TRBV30|TRBJ2-5
TGTGCCTGGGCGACAGGGGTGGGGGAGACCCAGTACTTC
CAWATGVGETQYF
>13|NA|few|TRBV27|TRBJ2-7
TGTGCCAGCGCCGGGACTGCGATAGAGGAGCAGTACTTC
CASAGTAIEEQYF
>16|NA|many|TRBV7-2|TRBJ1-5
TGTGCCAGCAGCTTAGGGGGCCAGGGTGCCATTCAGCCCCAGCATTTT
CASSLGGQGAIQPQHF
>15|NA|many|TRBV7-2|TRBJ2-3
TGTGCCAGCAGCCGCGAGCGGACTAGCACAGATACGCAGTATTTT
CASSRERTSTDTQYF
>11|NA|many|TRBV6-2/TRBV6-3|TRBJ2-7
TGTGCCAGCAGTTACTCGACCGAGCAGTACTTC
CASSYSTEQYF
>14|TRBD1|many|TRBV20-1|TRBJ1-4
TGCAGTGTTTCGGACCGACAGGGGAGTGAAAAACTGTTTTTT
CSVSDRQGSEKLFF
>16|TRBD1|many|TRBV4-1|TRBJ2-5
TGCGCCAGCAGCCAAGATCTAACAGGGGAAAGGGGGACCCAGTACTTC
CASSQDLTGERGTQYF
>11|NA|many|TRBV20-1|TRBJ2-7
TGCAGTGCGACAAGGGCCTACGAGCAGTACTTC
CSATRAYEQYF
>13|NA|few|TRBV5-1|TRBJ2-7
TGCGCCAGCAGCCTTACTAGTCTCGACGAGCAGTACTTC
CASSLTSLDEQYF
>22|NA|NA|TRBV7-2|TRBJ2-6
NA
CASTNQTALYFCATSWANVLTF
>12|NA|many|TRBV7-9|TRBJ1-1
TGTGCCAGCAGCTTACTGAACACTGAAGCTTTCTTT
CASSLLNTEAFF
>18|TRBD2|many|TRBV3-1|TRBJ2-3
TGTGCCAGCAGCCGCACTAGCGGGGGGGTTCGGAACACAGATACGCAGTATTTT
CASSRTSGGVRNTDTQYF
>16|NA|many|TRBV11-2|TRBJ2-3
TGTGCCAGCAGCGGCCGGGACTCCCTCCTTCCGGATACGCAGTATTTT
CASSGRDSLLPDTQYF
>16|TRBD1|many|TRBV4-1|TRBJ1-1
TGCGCCAGCAGCCAAGAAAGGCGACAGGGGGACACTGAAGCTTTCTTT
CASSQERRQGDTEAFF
>15|NA|many|TRBV10-3|TRBJ2-5
TGTGCCATCTCATCGGGGCAGGGTCTTTTCGAGACCCAGTACTTC
CAISSGQGLFETQYF
>16|NA|NA|TRBV6-2/TRBV6-3|TRBJ2-4
TGTGCCAGCAGTGAACCTTTGGGGGTAGCCAAAAACATTCAGTACTTC
CASSEPLGVAKNIQYF
>11|NA|many|TRBV4-1|TRBJ2-7
TGCGCCAGCAGCCGAAGTGGCGAGCAGTACTTC
CASSRSGEQYF
>16|TRBD1|few|TRBV27|TRBJ1-6
TGTGCCAGCAGTCCAGGACAGGGGTCCTATAATTCACCCCTCCACTTT
CASSPGQGSYNSPLHF
>14|NA|many|TRBV7-3|TRBJ2-2
TGTGCCAGCAGCTACATGGGGGTGCCCGGGGAGCTGTTTTTT
CASSYMGVPGELFF
>16|NA|NA|TRBV27|TRBJ1-6
TGTGCCAGCAGTTCCCCTCTCCGGAAGGATAATTCACCCCTCCACTTT
CASSSPLRKDNSPLHF
>17|TRBD2|many|TRBV20-1|TRBJ2-3
TGCAGTGCTAGAGATCATGGGGCGGGAGTGTCCACAGATACGCAGTATTTT
CSARDHGAGVSTDTQYF
>14|NA|many|TRBV28|TRBJ2-7
TGTGCCAGCAGTTTAGGGGAAAAGGCCAGTCATCCGTACTTC
CASSLGEKASHPYF
>19|TRBD2|NA|TRBV7-2|TRBJ2-1
TGTGCCAGCACCCTACAGGGGACTAGCGGGAGGGCATCCTACAATGAGCAGTTCTTC
CASTLQGTSGRASYNEQFF
>15|TRBD1|few|TRBV28|TRBJ2-1
TGTGCCAGCAGTTTTGTGACAGGGGCCTCGTATGAGCAGTTCTTC
CASSFVTGASYEQFF
>14|NA|many|TRBV30|TRBJ1-4
TGTGCCTGGAGTATCGTAGGGCGCGGGGAAAAACTGTTTTTT
CAWSIVGRGEKLFF
>13|NA|many|TRBV5-4|TRBJ1-4
TGTGCCAGCAGCTTGGGCCGGGAGGAAAAACTGTTTTTT
CASSLGREEKLFF
>15|TRBD1|many|TRBV27|TRBJ2-7
TGTGCCAGCAAGGTTGGGACAGCTAGATCCTACGAGCAGTACTTC
CASKVGTARSYEQYF
>11|NA|NA|TRBV6-2/TRBV6-3|TRBJ2-5
TGTGCCAGCAGTTACCACGAGACCCAGTACTTC
CASSYHETQYF
>13|TRBD1|many|TRBV20-1|TRBJ2-7
TGCAGTGCCAGGGGGCCGACCACCTACGAGCAGTACTTC
CSARGPTTYEQYF
>14|TRBD1|many|TRBV12-3/TRBV12-4|TRBJ2-7
TGTGCCAGCAGTGGGACAGGGGGCGGCTACGAGCAGTACTTC
CASSGTGGGYEQYF
>13|NA|many|TRBV6-6|TRBJ2-1
TGTGCCAGCACTCGGACTGGGGGGAATGAGCAGTTCTTC
CASTRTGGNEQFF
>11|NA|many|TRBV29-1|TRBJ2-5
TGCAGCGTTGATGCTTTCGGGACCCAGTACTTC
CSVDAFGTQYF
>12|NA|NA|TRBV7-9|TRBJ2-5
TGTGCCAGCAGTAGCGGCACAGGGACCCAGTACTTC
CASSSGTGTQYF
>14|NA|many|TRBV4-3|TRBJ2-1
TGCGCCAGCAGCCAGGCCAGTTCGGGGAATGAGCAGTTCTTC
CASSQASSGNEQFF
>16|NA|many|TRBV19|TRBJ2-7
TGTGCCAGTAGTCCTCAGGCGGGGGCTCTAGCCTACGAGCAGTACTTC
CASSPQAGALAYEQYF
>13|NA|NA|TRBV6-2/TRBV6-3|TRBJ2-5
TGTGCCAGCAGTCGGGAGAGGTTTGAGACCCAGTACTTC
CASSRERFETQYF
>15|NA|many|TRBV19|TRBJ1-1
TGTGCCAGTAGTGGAGCTCGGACGGAGAACACTGAAGCTTTCTTT
CASSGARTENTEAFF
>15|TRBD1|many|TRBV7-2|TRBJ1-4
TGTGCCAGCAGCTTAGGGGGACAGACGAATGAAAAACTGTTTTTT
CASSLGGQTNEKLFF
>14|TRBD2|many|TRBV20-1|TRBJ2-7
TGCAGTGCTAGGGGGACTAGCGGGGGCTACGAGCAGTACTTC
CSARGTSGGYEQYF
>10|NA|many|TRBV20-1|TRBJ2-3
TGCAGTGCTAGCACAGATACGCAGTATTTT
CSASTDTQYF
>17|TRBD2|many|TRBV23-1|TRBJ2-7
TGCGCCAGCAGTCCGAGGCGGGAGGGCCCCCCCTCCTGCGAGCAGTACTTC
CASSPRREGPPSCEQYF
>15|NA|many|TRBV20-1|TRBJ2-5
TGCAGTGCTAGACCATTTTCCCAAGGAGGGGAGACCCAGTACTTC
CSARPFSQGGETQYF
>13|NA|NA|TRBV19|TRBJ1-2
TGTGCCAGTAGTATGTCGGCAGTCTATGGCTACACCTTC
CASSMSAVYGYTF
>14|NA|many|TRBV3-1|TRBJ2-2
TGTGCCAGCAGCCCCGGGGCCGGCACCGGGGAGCTGTTTTTT
CASSPGAGTGELFF